The 25 T cell receptor beta chains given below trace back to one sample, sequenced in a study of regulatory T cells in long-lasting Graves disease. Construction of the TCR beta libraries employed iRepertoire HTBI primers in conjunction with Arm-PCR of CDR3 regions. TCRdb itself ran the multiplex PCR reads through MiXCR, one entry per CDR3 protein. The sample lists 600,000 to 650,000 distinct CDR3 sequences; 16% were seen once. Sample time point: newly diagnosed GD, antithyroid drugs for less than 3 months. Scientists built the TCR library using RNA that was extracted from PBMCs. These sequences were also reported in another study, on T cells in Graves' hyperthyroidism and ophthalmopathy.

The starting material was peripheral blood mononuclear cells (PBMCs), obtained at new diagnosis, from a patient treated with antithyroid drugs. These receptors all stem from a woman in her twenties or thirties with Graves disease.

This clonotype was detected only a few times. This rearrangement joins TRBV6-1 to TRBJ1-3; D perhaps matches TRBD1 (5 bases). This CDR3 is built from 13 residues. Germline CDR1 reads MNHNS; CDR2 reads SASEGT. V lost 7 bases and J 3 bases, leaving 10 bases between the germline ends. This CDR3 is CASILTGGNTIYF. CDR3 bases: TGTGCCAGCATTCTTACAGGTGGAAACACCATATATTTT.

This clonotype came up a few times. J is TRBJ2-7 and V is TRBV2; D unresolved. Trimming shortened V by 0 bases and J by 0 bases, and 0 bases separated the two germline ends. The CDR3 loop spans 12 amino acids. CDR1 SNHLY and CDR2 FYNNEI come from the germline V gene. CDR3 region: CASSEASYEQYF. In DNA, the CDR3 is TGTGCCAGCAGTGAAGCCTCCTACGAGCAGTACTTC.

The table lists this clonotype with many counts. The chain uses TRBV5-1 and TRBJ1-1; the D is unclear. The CDR3 runs to 13 residues. From germline, CDR1 is SGHRS and CDR2 YFSETQ. Deletions cut 7 bases from V and 0 bases from J, with 10 bases between. The CDR3 spells CASHAELNTEAFF. The CDR3 DNA sequence: TGCGCCAGCCACGCGGAGTTGAACACTGAAGCTTTCTTT.

This clonotype has only a few counts. The rearrangement uses TRBV7-3 and TRBJ2-7, with 9 bases lining up with TRBD1. The germline gives CDR1 SGHTA, CDR2 FQGTGA. The J segment lost 3 bases and the V segment lost 5 bases, leaving 11 bases of the junction unmatched. CDR3 length: 16 amino acids. The CDR3 loop reads CASSPGLGQGFYEQYF. In DNA form, the CDR3 reads TGTGCCAGCAGCCCTGGCCTGGGACAGGGCTTCTACGAGCAGTACTTC.

This clonotype was observed many times. The J gene is TRBJ1-2, the V gene TRBV27; the match to TRBD1 covers 11 bases. Germline V gene data show CDR1 as MNHEY and CDR2 as SMNVEV (reference sequence). The CDR3 consists of 15 residues. Trimming at V came to 2 bases and at J to 4 bases, leaving 3 bases not matched to a gene. CDR3 region: CASSLAGTGGYGYTF. The CDR3, as DNA: TGTGCCAGCAGTTTAGCCGGGACAGGGGGCTATGGCTACACCTTC.

Concerning this clonotype: A much larger clone is a single base away; this may be a read error. V gene TRBV7-3 combines with J gene TRBJ2-1; D perhaps matches TRBD2 (6 bases). The CDR3 loop spans 13 amino acids. Germline V gene sequence: CDR1 SGHTA, CDR2 FQGTGA. The CDR3 loop reads CASSLLGGIEQSF. For the CDR3, the DNA is TGTGCCAGCAGCTTACTTGGGGGGATCGAGCAGTCCTTC.

Points on this clonotype: A much larger clone lies a single base off, so this may be a read error. The chain employs TRBV2 and TRBJ1-4; maybe TRBD1 (5 bases). Germline assignment: CDR1 SNHLY and CDR2 FYNNEI. V was cut by 5 bases and J by 0 bases, with 13 bases left in between. The CDR3 runs 16 residues. CDR3 in DNA: TGTGCCAGCAGTAGGCGGGGCCCAGCAACTAATGAAAAACTGTTTTTT. Encoded protein: CASSRRGPATNEKLFF.

This clonotype was seen ten or more times. V and J are TRBV2 and TRBJ2-2; 13 bases match TRBD2. The length of the CDR3 is 14 residues. CDR1 is SNHLY and CDR2 is FYNNEI in the germline V gene. Trimming removed 10 bases from V and 5 bases from J; junction bases left unmatched: 4. CDR3: CATKTSGRTGELFF. In DNA, the CDR3 is TGTGCCACCAAGACTAGCGGGAGGACCGGGGAGCTGTTTTTT.

This clonotype was seen only a few times. V and J are TRBV10-3 and TRBJ2-1, with D maybe TRBD2 (6 bases). Trimming left V 4 bases short and J 0 bases short, with 13 bases between. The CDR3 runs 16 residues. Looked up from germline, CDR1 is ENHRY and CDR2 is SYGVKD. Here the CDR3 DNA reads TGTGCCATCAGTGGCGGGGCCCTAAGCTCCTACAATGAGCAGTTCTTC. It yields the protein CAISGGALSSYNEQFF.

The chain carries TRBV7-3 and TRBJ2-7; 9 bases fit TRBD2. With V trimmed by 3 bases and J by 4 bases, 7 bases remained unmatched. The CDR3 sequence is 15 residues long. CDR1 and CDR2 from the germline V gene are SGHTA and FQGTGA. This chain's CDR3 is CASSLGAGGLYEQYF. For the CDR3, the DNA is TGTGCCAGCAGCTTGGGAGCGGGAGGCCTTTACGAGCAGTACTTC. Full variable domain (missing parts from reference TRBV7-3 and TRBJ2-7): GAGVSQTPSNKVTEKGKYVELRCDPISGHTALYWYRQSLGQGPEFLIYFQGTGAADDSGLPNDRFFAVRPEGSVSTLKIQRTERGDSAVYLCASSLGAGGLYEQYFGPGTRLTVT.

V is TRBV7-3 and J is TRBJ2-1, with D unclear. Germline lookup yields CDR1 SGHTA and CDR2 FQGTGA. Trimming took 5 bases from V and 6 from J, leaving 11 bases between them. The CDR3 consists of 13 residues. The CDR3 here is CASSPPPGNEQFF. The CDR3 nucleotides read TGTGCCAGCAGCCCCCCCCCGGGCAATGAGCAGTTCTTC. Full variable domain (remainder filled in from reference TRBV7-3 and TRBJ2-1): GAGVSQTPSNKVTEKGKYVELRCDPISGHTALYWYRQSLGQGPEFLIYFQGTGAADDSGLPNDRFFAVRPEGSVSTLKIQRTERGDSAVYLCASSPPPGNEQFFGPGTRLTVL.

This clonotype was seen many times. The chain couples TRBV28 to TRBJ2-3; 9 bases line up with TRBD2. This CDR3 is 15 amino acids long. Germline lookup yields CDR1 MDHEN and CDR2 SYDVKM. With 6 bases clipped from V and 5 bases from J, the junction kept 9 bases outside the gene matches. CDR3 in DNA: TGTGCCAGCAGGTCAGGAGCGGGAGGAGGAGATACGCAGTATTTT. This sequence encodes CASRSGAGGGDTQYF.

The table lists this clonotype with many counts. The chain recombines TRBV5-1 with TRBJ2-7, with TRBD2 matching 15 bases. Germline V gene sequence: CDR1 SGHRS, CDR2 YFSETQ. This CDR3 contains 15 residues. The ends lost 0 bases at V and 8 bases at J; junction bases unmatched: 3. The CDR3 sequence: CASSLGTSGRAQQYF. In nucleotides, the CDR3 is TGCGCCAGCAGCTTGGGGACTAGCGGGAGGGCCCAGCAGTACTTC. The full variable domain, completed using reference TRBV5-1 and TRBJ2-7, is KAGVTQTPRYLIKTRGQQVTLSCSPISGHRSVSWYQQTPGQGLQFLFEYFSETQRNKGNFPGRFSGRQFSNSRSEMNVSTLELGDSALYLCASSLGTSGRAQQYFGPGTRLTVT.

This clonotype was counted a single time. It is likely a read error, because the conserved phenylalanine at the end of the CDR3 is missing. The V gene is TRBV6-2 or TRBV6-3, the J gene TRBJ2-7, with 9 nucleotides matching TRBD1. The CDR3 is 16 amino acids. Looked up from germline, CDR1 is MNHEY and CDR2 is SVGEGT. With 5 bases clipped from V and 4 bases from J, the junction kept 12 bases outside the gene matches. This chain's CDR3 is CASSVPLDRGTYEQYL. DNA of the CDR3: TGTGCCAGCAGTGTTCCTCTCGACAGGGGGACGTACGAGCAGTACCTC.

This clonotype was counted many times. J is TRBJ1-1 and V is TRBV7-8, with TRBD1 as a possible D gene (6 bases). The CDR3 totals 14 residues. V lost 2 bases and J 4 bases, leaving 11 bases between the germline ends. Germline CDR1 and CDR2: SGHVS and FQNEAQ. The CDR3 here is CASSLQGLGTEAFF. Here the CDR3 DNA reads TGTGCCAGCAGCTTACAGGGGCTTGGCACTGAAGCTTTCTTT.

The chain carries TRBV7-6 and TRBJ2-3, with D perhaps being TRBD1 or TRBD2 (6 bases each). CDR1 and CDR2 (germline): SGHVS, FNYEAQ. Trimming shortened V by 3 bases and J by 5 bases, and 15 bases separated the two germline ends. CDR3 length equals 15 residues. The CDR3 DNA reads TGTGCCAGCAGCTTGGAGGGCCAAGGGGGAGATACGCAGTATTTT. It translates to CASSLEGQGGDTQYF. The variable domain in full, completed from reference TRBV7-6 and TRBJ2-3, reads GAGVSQSPRYKVTKRGQDVALRCDPISGHVSLYWYRQALGQGPEFLTYFNYEAQQDKSGLPNDRFSAERPEGSISTLTIQRTEQRDSAMYRCASSLEGQGGDTQYFGPGTRLTVL.

As for this clonotype: Just one base apart from a much larger clone, this may be a read error. The gene calls are TRBV7-9 and TRBJ2-7; D is unclear. With 0 bases removed from V and 3 bases from J, the gap between germline ends came to 9 bases. The CDR3 extends over 14 amino acids. Looked up from germline, CDR1 is SEHNR and CDR2 is FQNEAQ (reference sequence). CDR3 coding DNA: TGTGCCAGCAGCTTAGCGGTCCAGATCTACGAGCAGTACTTC. This sequence encodes CASSLAVQIYEQYF.

The rearrangement joins TRBV15 to TRBJ1-6; D unclear. Germline V CDR1 and CDR2: LNHNV, YYDKDF (reference sequence). V gave up 0 bases and J gave up 7 bases, with 10 bases separating them. CDR3 length equals 15 residues. The DNA for the CDR3 is TGTGCCACCAGCAGAGAAGCCCCGGGGAATTCACCCCTCCACTTT. Translating it yields CATSREAPGNSPLHF.

Notes on this clonotype: The junction and the germline gene differ at one end; a read error may be behind it. The rearrangement links TRBV28 to TRBJ1-4; 10 bases match TRBD1. Germline CDR1 MDHEN, CDR2 SYDVKM. This CDR3 region has 15 residues. The CDR3 DNA follows: TGTGCCAGCGGTTTAACCGGGACAGGGGTTGAAAAACTGTTTTTT. It specifies CASGLTGTGVEKLFF. The whole variable domain, remainder taken from reference TRBV28 and TRBJ1-4, is DVKVTQSSRYLVKRTGEKVFLECVQDMDHENMFWYRQDPGLGLRLIYFSYDVKMKEKGDIPEGYSVSREKKERFSLILESASTNQTSMYLCASGLTGTGVEKLFFGSGTQLSVL.

The chain carries TRBV6-2 or TRBV6-3 and TRBJ2-1; D is undetermined. The CDR3 covers 14 residues. CDR1 and CDR2 (germline): MNHEY, SVGEGT. V lost 4 bases and J lost 5, with 12 bases in between. The CDR3 loop is CASSSGLRNNEQFF. The DNA of the CDR3 is TGTGCCAGCAGTTCAGGCTTACGAAACAATGAGCAGTTCTTC.

The rearrangement links TRBV5-1 to TRBJ2-1; tentatively, D is TRBD1 (5 bases). The germline CDR1 and CDR2 sequences are SGHRS and YFSETQ. With 0 bases removed from V and 8 bases from J, the gap between germline ends came to 12 bases. The CDR3 totals 14 residues. The CDR3 spells CASSLVAGSDEQFF. CDR3 coding DNA: TGCGCCAGCAGCTTGGTCGCAGGGTCGGATGAGCAGTTCTTC.

This clonotype was seen more than once but under ten times. This chain connects TRBV28 to TRBJ2-3, with 7 bases lining up with TRBD2. The ends lost 6 bases at V and 6 bases at J; junction bases unmatched: 24. This CDR3 comprises 19 residues. CDR1 and CDR2 (germline): MDHEN, SYDVKM. CDR3 sequence: CASSSINSNLRAGVDTQYF. The CDR3 DNA reads as TGTGCCAGCAGCTCCATAAATTCTAATCTCAGGGCGGGGGTCGATACGCAGTATTTT.

This clonotype occurred many times. CDR3 DNA: TGTGCCTGGAGTGTACTTGCAGATACGCAGTATTTT. Translation gives CAWSVLADTQYF. J is TRBJ2-3 and V is TRBV30, with D unresolved. The CDR3 is 12 amino acids. Trimming took off 0 bases at V and 4 bases at J, with 5 bases between the two ends. The germline V gene has CDR1 GTSNPN and CDR2 SVGIG (reference sequence). Full variable domain (remainder filled in from reference TRBV30 and TRBJ2-3): SQTIHQWPATLVQPVGSPLSLECTVEGTSNPNLYWYRQAAGRGLQLLFYSVGIGQISSEVPQNLSASRPQDRQFILSSKKLLLSDSGFYLCAWSVLADTQYFGPGTRLTVL.

This clonotype was observed at least ten times. The chain combines TRBV6-9 with TRBJ2-7; 10 bases align to TRBD2. V shed 3 bases and J 3 bases; nucleotides not matched to a gene: 8. Germline CDR1 MNHGY, CDR2 SVAAGI. The CDR3 length is 16 residues. CDR3 in amino acids: CASSYSPTSGYYEQYF. The CDR3, as DNA: TGTGCCAGCAGTTACTCTCCGACTAGCGGGTACTACGAGCAGTACTTC.

This chain joins TRBV3-1 and TRBJ2-2; no clear D. In germline, CDR1 is LGHDT, CDR2 YNNKEL (reference sequence). The CDR3 has 13 residues. V lost 1 base and J lost 3, with 3 bases in between. CDR3 coding DNA: TGTGCCAGCAGCCAAGCAGACACCGGGGAGCTGTTTTTT. Its protein is CASSQADTGELFF.